This T cell receptor beta chain was observed in a study of blood T cell repertoires in COVID-19. Study background: Nucleic acid was either cDNA or gDNA, and it came from T cells, B-cell-depleted T cells, or PBMCs.

This clone was seen a single time. Germline V gene sequence: CDR1 LNHDA, CDR2 SQIVND (reference sequence). This CDR3 region has 12 residues. Between the trimmed V and J ends, which lost 7 bases and 4 bases, there was a span of 10 bases. Authors' data handling: Reference gene primers were amplified, and this amplification served to estimate nucleated cell counts. The data were produced by immunoSEQ multiplex PCR, yet TCRdb's version contains in-frame clones alone and is incomplete. V, J and clone size derive from that table, while D and trimming were established from the DNA sequence. The repertoire has around 390,000 clones, about 87% of them found once; the top ten carry approximately 9.3%. The study counted Cohort 3 donors as recovered given two negative PCRs, clearance, or symptom resolution.

V and J are TRBV19 and TRBJ1-2; tentative D call: TRBD1 (5 bases). Specimen: PBMCs or T cells enriched from blood (not recorded which). This sequence originates from a woman in her forties or fifties who had recovered from COVID-19. CDR3 bases: TGTGCCAGTACAGGGTACGGCTATGGCTACACCTTC. This translates into CASTGYGYGYTF.